This is a list of T cell receptor beta chains from one sample in a study of human T cells and chemical hapten exposure. TCRdb reprocessed the RACE reads via MiXCR and lists one record per CDR3 protein. The sample has fewer than 80,000 distinct CDR3 sequences; 9.5% to 11% are singletons. This specimen was whole blood, taken in connection with sensitization to the hapten diphenylcyclopropenone (DPC). These TCRs come from a woman in her twenties or thirties with alopecia areata. Some clones in this sample may be carry-over from other donors' samples. Both conserved end residues are part of each CDR3. Fields, in order: V gene, clone size, D gene, J gene, CDR3 protein, CDR3 DNA. A D gene is named only where the DNA matches it firmly. Clone size appears in some rows only: once, few, many, or a class for an expanded clone.

V: TRBV6-2/TRBV6-3; size: few; D: .; J: TRBJ1-6; CDR3: CASSYSINSPLHF; DNA: TGTGCCAGCAGTTACTCCATTAATTCACCCCTCCACTTT
V: TRBV4-2; size: few; D: TRBD2; J: TRBJ2-7; CDR3: CASSQDGTSGAYEQYF; DNA: TGTGCCAGCAGCCAAGATGGGACTAGCGGCGCCTACGAGCAGTACTTC
V: TRBV3-1; size: .; D: .; J: TRBJ2-3; CDR3: CASSQEPDTDTQYF; DNA: TGTGCCAGCAGCCAAGAGCCGGACACAGATACGCAGTATTTT
V: TRBV6-5; size: few; D: .; J: TRBJ2-6; CDR3: CASGRPTFSGANVLTF; DNA: TGTGCCAGTGGCAGGCCTACATTCTCTGGGGCCAACGTCCTGACTTTC
V: TRBV20-1; size: few; D: .; J: TRBJ1-5; CDR3: CSARDSTGLYNQPQHF; DNA: TGCAGTGCTAGAGATTCGACAGGCCTTTACAATCAGCCCCAGCATTTT
V: TRBV5-6; size: few; D: .; J: TRBJ2-1; CDR3: CASSQASGNEQFF; DNA: TGTGCCAGCAGCCAGGCCTCCGGCAATGAGCAGTTCTTC
V: TRBV2; size: few; D: .; J: TRBJ1-5; CDR3: CASSATGQPQHF; DNA: TGTGCCAGCAGTGCTACCGGGCAGCCCCAGCATTTT
V: TRBV12-3/TRBV12-4; size: few; D: .; J: TRBJ2-2; CDR3: CASTIRGTGELFF; DNA: TGTGCCAGCACAATAAGGGGAACCGGGGAGCTGTTTTTT
V: TRBV4-3; size: many; D: .; J: TRBJ1-5; CDR3: CASSQVTSNQPQHF; DNA: TGCGCCAGCAGCCAAGTGACAAGCAATCAGCCCCAGCATTTT
V: TRBV20-1; size: many; D: .; J: TRBJ1-2; CDR3: CSAVTDNYGYTF; DNA: TGCAGTGCCGTAACAGATAACTATGGCTACACCTTC
V: TRBV15; size: many; D: .; J: TRBJ1-6; CDR3: CATSLQEGGEYSPLHF; DNA: TGTGCCACCAGCTTACAGGAGGGGGGTGAATATTCACCCCTCCACTTT
V: TRBV7-3; size: .; D: .; J: TRBJ1-6; CDR3: CASSLVGRGNSPLHF; DNA: TGTGCCAGCAGCTTAGTGGGGCGAGGGAATTCACCCCTCCACTTT
V: TRBV29-1; size: many; D: .; J: TRBJ2-3; CDR3: CSASDGRGDTQYF; DNA: TGCAGCGCTTCGGACGGCCGGGGGGATACGCAGTATTTT
V: TRBV29-1; size: .; D: .; J: TRBJ1-2; CDR3: CSVAAANYGYTF; DNA: TGCAGCGTAGCGGCAGCTAACTATGGCTACACCTTC
V: TRBV27; size: many; D: TRBD1; J: TRBJ2-5; CDR3: CASGHRDRSETQYF; DNA: TGTGCCAGCGGCCACCGGGACAGGTCGGAGACCCAGTACTTC
V: TRBV9; size: many; D: .; J: TRBJ2-3; CDR3: CASAGIPDTQYF; DNA: TGTGCCAGCGCGGGAATCCCAGATACGCAGTATTTT
V: TRBV18; size: few; D: .; J: TRBJ1-2; CDR3: CASSPDTEYGYTF; DNA: TGTGCCAGCTCACCGGATACAGAATATGGCTACACCTTC
V: TRBV7-2; size: few; D: .; J: TRBJ2-3; CDR3: CASSLQGFAIGTQYF; DNA: TGTGCCAGCAGCTTACAGGGATTTGCTATCGGTACGCAGTATTTT
V: TRBV4-1; size: .; D: TRBD1; J: TRBJ2-2; CDR3: CASSQAGTGVIGELFF; DNA: TGCGCCAGCAGCCAGGCCGGGACAGGGGTTATCGGGGAGCTGTTTTTT
V: TRBV7-2; size: few; D: .; J: TRBJ2-1; CDR3: CASSSSFGLGAYNEQFF; DNA: TGTGCCAGCAGCTCCTCTTTCGGTCTAGGGGCCTACAATGAGCAGTTCTTC
V: TRBV19; size: .; D: .; J: TRBJ1-2; CDR3: CASSTWGRGDGYTF; DNA: TGTGCCAGTAGTACATGGGGCAGGGGAGATGGCTACACCTTC
V: TRBV29-1; size: .; D: .; J: TRBJ2-3; CDR3: CSAAEGGTSTDTQYF; DNA: TGCAGCGCAGCGGAGGGAGGAACTAGCACAGATACGCAGTATTTT
V: TRBV30; size: many; D: .; J: TRBJ2-7; CDR3: CAWSLGSYEQYF; DNA: TGTGCCTGGAGTCTGGGTTCCTACGAGCAGTACTTC
V: TRBV7-9; size: .; D: .; J: TRBJ1-3; CDR3: CASSLDRLSGNTIYF; DNA: TGTGCCAGCAGCTTAGATCGTCTCTCTGGAAACACCATATATTTT
V: TRBV28; size: .; D: .; J: TRBJ2-4; CDR3: CASSIGAKNIQYF; DNA: TGTGCCAGCAGTATTGGGGCCAAAAACATTCAGTACTTC
V: TRBV3-1; size: few; D: .; J: TRBJ2-7; CDR3: CASRYGPGTRYEQYF; DNA: TGTGCCAGCAGGTACGGCCCAGGCACGCGTTACGAGCAGTACTTC
V: TRBV4-3; size: few; D: TRBD2; J: TRBJ2-3; CDR3: CASSLGVGGGPDTQYF; DNA: TGCGCCAGCAGCCTAGGGGTCGGCGGGGGGCCAGATACGCAGTATTTT
V: TRBV7-6; size: many; D: TRBD1; J: TRBJ2-7; CDR3: CASSKYDRATSYEQYF; DNA: TGTGCCAGCAGCAAATATGACAGGGCGACCTCCTACGAGCAGTACTTC
V: TRBV6-2/TRBV6-3; size: few; D: .; J: TRBJ2-7; CDR3: CASSYSNFNEQYF; DNA: TGTGCCAGCAGTTACTCGAATTTTAACGAGCAGTACTTC
V: TRBV3-1; size: .; D: TRBD2; J: TRBJ2-7; CDR3: CASSQSGSSYEQYF; DNA: TGTGCCAGCAGCCAAAGCGGGAGCTCCTACGAGCAGTACTTC
V: TRBV4-1; size: many; D: TRBD2; J: TRBJ2-7; CDR3: CASSKGLAAYEQYF; DNA: TGCGCCAGCAGCAAGGGACTAGCTGCCTACGAGCAGTACTTC
V: TRBV6-5; size: few; D: TRBD2; J: TRBJ2-1; CDR3: CASSYWGLAGDNEQFF; DNA: TGTGCCAGCAGTTACTGGGGACTAGCGGGAGACAATGAGCAGTTCTTC
V: TRBV7-2; size: few; D: .; J: TRBJ2-3; CDR3: CASSSSVGSTDTQYF; DNA: TGTGCCAGCAGCTCCTCGGTCGGAAGCACAGATACGCAGTATTTT
V: TRBV7-6; size: few; D: .; J: TRBJ2-7; CDR3: CASSFVANSYEQYF; DNA: TGTGCCAGCAGCTTTGTAGCGAATTCCTACGAGCAGTACTTC
V: TRBV7-9; size: few; D: .; J: TRBJ1-2; CDR3: CASRPNTENYGYTF; DNA: TGTGCCAGCAGACCCAACACAGAGAACTATGGCTACACCTTC
V: TRBV29-1; size: .; D: .; J: TRBJ1-3; CDR3: CSVQGSGTGNTIYF; DNA: TGCAGCGTCCAAGGGAGCGGGACGGGAAACACCATATATTTT
V: TRBV14; size: many; D: .; J: TRBJ2-5; CDR3: CASSPGLRDETQYF; DNA: TGTGCCAGCAGCCCGGGGCTAAGAGACGAGACCCAGTACTTC
V: TRBV19; size: many; D: .; J: TRBJ1-5; CDR3: CASSTGDANQPQHF; DNA: TGTGCCAGTAGTACCGGGGACGCCAATCAGCCCCAGCATTTT
V: TRBV28; size: .; D: .; J: TRBJ2-3; CDR3: CASSFPPEGTDTQYF; DNA: TGTGCCAGCAGTTTCCCTCCGGAGGGCACAGATACGCAGTATTTT
V: TRBV29-1; size: many; D: TRBD2; J: TRBJ2-7; CDR3: CSVEDRGEQKYF; DNA: TGCAGCGTTGAAGATCGGGGGGAGCAGAAGTACTTC
V: TRBV7-9; size: few; D: .; J: TRBJ2-7; CDR3: CASSSFGTLDEQYF; DNA: TGTGCCAGCAGCTCATTCGGGACCCTAGACGAGCAGTACTTC
V: TRBV6-1; size: many; D: .; J: TRBJ1-1; CDR3: CASSWTMGFNTEAFF; DNA: TGTGCCAGCAGCTGGACCATGGGGTTTAACACTGAAGCTTTCTTT
V: TRBV7-3; size: few; D: TRBD2; J: TRBJ2-7; CDR3: CASSLMGGRYSYEQYF; DNA: TGTGCCAGCAGCTTAATGGGAGGGCGGTACTCCTACGAGCAGTACTTC
V: TRBV7-9; size: .; D: .; J: TRBJ1-1; CDR3: CASGEAYEAFF; DNA: TGTGCCAGCGGGGAGGCATATGAAGCTTTCTTT
V: TRBV27; size: few; D: .; J: TRBJ2-2; CDR3: CASSLDGQGGELFF; DNA: TGTGCCAGCAGTTTAGATGGACAAGGCGGGGAGCTGTTTTTT
V: TRBV28; size: .; D: .; J: TRBJ2-6; CDR3: CAGGGANVLTF; DNA: TGTGCCGGGGGTGGGGCCAACGTCCTGACTTTC
V: TRBV7-2; size: few; D: .; J: TRBJ2-1; CDR3: CASSLGGDAYNEQFF; DNA: TGTGCCAGCAGCTTAGGGGGGGACGCCTACAATGAGCAGTTCTTC
V: TRBV12-3/TRBV12-4; size: many; D: TRBD1; J: TRBJ2-7; CDR3: CASSQQGQGGLEQYF; DNA: TGTGCCAGCAGCCAACAGGGACAGGGAGGACTCGAGCAGTACTTC
V: TRBV6-1; size: few; D: TRBD1; J: TRBJ1-6; CDR3: CASSEDRGPNSPLHF; DNA: TGTGCCAGCAGTGAGGACAGGGGCCCTAATTCACCCCTCCACTTT
V: TRBV12-3/TRBV12-4; size: many; D: .; J: TRBJ1-4; CDR3: CASSRDPLLGKLFF; DNA: TGTGCCAGCAGTAGGGACCCCCTATTGGGAAAACTGTTTTTT
V: TRBV7-6; size: few; D: .; J: TRBJ2-7; CDR3: CASSFDSGSYEQYF; DNA: TGTGCCAGCAGCTTCGACAGCGGCTCCTACGAGCAGTACTTC
V: TRBV29-1; size: few; D: TRBD2; J: TRBJ2-5; CDR3: CSAGTSGSETQYF; DNA: TGCAGCGCCGGGACTAGCGGGAGTGAGACCCAGTACTTC
V: TRBV24-1; size: many; D: .; J: TRBJ2-6; CDR3: CATSDDGRSGANVLTF; DNA: TGTGCCACCAGTGATGACGGCCGCTCTGGGGCCAACGTCCTGACTTTC
V: TRBV20-1; size: many; D: .; J: TRBJ2-2; CDR3: CSARGTTNTGELFF; DNA: TGCAGTGCTAGGGGGACAACGAACACCGGGGAGCTGTTTTTT
V: TRBV10-3; size: many; D: .; J: TRBJ1-1; CDR3: CATLGGGPEAFF; DNA: TGTGCCACCCTGGGAGGTGGTCCTGAAGCTTTCTTT
V: TRBV6-2/TRBV6-3; size: few; D: TRBD2; J: TRBJ2-1; CDR3: CASRRHLRGLAENEQFF; DNA: TGTGCCAGCAGAAGACATCTCAGGGGACTAGCGGAAAATGAGCAGTTCTTC
V: TRBV7-2; size: few; D: TRBD2; J: TRBJ2-7; CDR3: CASSPNSGGAYEQYF; DNA: TGTGCCAGCAGCCCGAATAGCGGGGGGGCTTACGAGCAGTACTTC
V: TRBV11-3; size: few; D: TRBD1; J: TRBJ2-7; CDR3: CASSFGQGTSYEQYF; DNA: TGTGCCAGCAGCTTTGGACAGGGGACCTCCTACGAGCAGTACTTC